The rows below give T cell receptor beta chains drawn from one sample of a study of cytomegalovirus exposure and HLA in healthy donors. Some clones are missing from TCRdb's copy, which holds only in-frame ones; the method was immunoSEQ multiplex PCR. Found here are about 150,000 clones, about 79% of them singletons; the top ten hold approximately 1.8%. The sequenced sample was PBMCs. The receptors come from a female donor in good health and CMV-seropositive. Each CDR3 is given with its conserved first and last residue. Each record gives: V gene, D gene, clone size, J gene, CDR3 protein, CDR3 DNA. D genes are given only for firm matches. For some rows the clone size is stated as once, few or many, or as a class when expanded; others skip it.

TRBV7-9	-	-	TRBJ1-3	CASRGTRWSSGNTIYF	TGTGCCAGCAGAGGTACGAGGTGGAGCTCTGGAAACACCATATATTTT
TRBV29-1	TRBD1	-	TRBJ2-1	CSVTEDRGDEQFF	TGCAGCGTTACTGAGGACAGGGGTGATGAGCAGTTCTTC
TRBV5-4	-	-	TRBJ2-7	CASSLAGRGSEQYF	TGTGCCAGCAGCTTGGCCGGCAGGGGTTCCGAGCAGTACTTC
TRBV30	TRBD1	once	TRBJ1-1	CAWSAPRDRGSLEQGSEAFF	TGTGCCTGGAGCGCTCCAAGGGACAGGGGATCATTAGAACAGGGGTCTGAAGCTTTCTTT
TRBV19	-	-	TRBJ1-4	CASSLTGTNEKLFF	TGTGCCAGTAGTCTCACGGGAACTAATGAAAAACTGTTTTTT
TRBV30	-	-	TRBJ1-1	CALTVNTEAFF	TGTGCCTTGACAGTAAACACTGAAGCTTTCTTT
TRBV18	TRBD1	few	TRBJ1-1	CASYLGQGNTEAFF	TGTGCCAGCTACCTTGGACAGGGGAACACTGAAGCTTTCTTT
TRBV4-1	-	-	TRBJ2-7	CASSQDRSGNYEQYF	TGCGCCAGCAGCCAAGATCGATCGGGGAACTACGAGCAGTACTTC
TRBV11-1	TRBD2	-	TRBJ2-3	CASSLARRGRAVDTQYF	TGTGCCAGCAGCTTAGCGAGGCGCGGGAGGGCCGTAGATACGCAGTATTTT
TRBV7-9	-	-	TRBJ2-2	CASSLRGLNTGELFF	TGTGCCAGCAGCTTACGAGGATTGAACACCGGGGAGCTGTTTTTT
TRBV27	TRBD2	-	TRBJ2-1	CASSYGGANNEQFF	TGTGCCAGCAGTTACGGGGGGGCAAACAATGAGCAGTTCTTC
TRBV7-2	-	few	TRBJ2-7	CASSLYLSSYEQYF	TGTGCCAGCAGCCTCTATCTGAGCTCCTACGAGCAGTACTTC
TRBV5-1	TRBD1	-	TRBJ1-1	CASSQETGGVNTEAFF	TGCGCCAGCAGCCAAGAGACAGGGGGGGTGAACACTGAAGCTTTCTTT
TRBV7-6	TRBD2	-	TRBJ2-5	CASSSGGLAGKGVTQYF	TGTGCCAGCAGCTCCGGGGGTCTAGCGGGGAAAGGTGTGACCCAGTACTTC
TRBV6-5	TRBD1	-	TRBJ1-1	CASRTDRVTEAFF	TGTGCCAGCAGGACCGACAGGGTCACTGAAGCTTTCTTT
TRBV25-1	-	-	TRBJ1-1	CASRGNTEAFF	TGTGCCAGCCGGGGGAACACTGAAGCTTTCTTT
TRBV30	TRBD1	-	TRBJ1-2	CASTLRDREYGYTF	TGTGCCTCCACACTCCGGGACAGGGAATATGGCTACACCTTC
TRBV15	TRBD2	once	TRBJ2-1	CATSRVYAAGVRVGDEQFF	TGTGCCACCAGCAGAGTGTACGCAGCGGGAGTCAGGGTTGGCGATGAGCAGTTCTTC
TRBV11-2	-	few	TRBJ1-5	CASSSGPIQPQHF	TGTGCCAGCAGCTCAGGCCCGATTCAGCCCCAGCATTTT
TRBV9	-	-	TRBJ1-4	CASSVEPLRVEKLFF	TGTGCCAGCAGCGTAGAGCCCCTGAGGGTTGAAAAACTGTTTTTT
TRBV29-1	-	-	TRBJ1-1	CSVRQWANTEAFF	TGCAGCGTAAGACAGTGGGCGAACACTGAAGCTTTCTTT
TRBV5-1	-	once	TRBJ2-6	CASSLTLGSSQGANVLTF	TGCGCCAGCAGCTTGACCCTGGGGAGTTCCCAGGGGGCCAACGTCCTGACTTTC
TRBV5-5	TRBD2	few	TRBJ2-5	CASSPGGVQETQYF	TGTGCCAGCAGCCCGGGGGGGGTACAAGAGACCCAGTACTTC
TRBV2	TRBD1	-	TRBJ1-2	CASSRTGYYGYTF	TGTGCCAGCAGTCGGACAGGGTACTATGGCTACACCTTC
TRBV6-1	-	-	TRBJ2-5	CASSEIGDPETQYF	TGTGCCAGCAGTGAAATCGGGGATCCAGAGACCCAGTACTTC
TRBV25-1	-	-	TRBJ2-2	CASSDANTGELFF	TGTGCCAGCAGTGACGCGAACACCGGGGAGCTGTTTTTT
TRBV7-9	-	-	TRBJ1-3	CASSPTGISGNTIYF	TGTGCCAGCAGCCCCACAGGGATCTCTGGAAACACCATATATTTT
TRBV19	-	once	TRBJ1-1	CASTTGNLNTEAFF	TGTGCCAGTACCACAGGGAACCTGAACACTGAAGCTTTCTTT
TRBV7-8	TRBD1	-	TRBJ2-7	CASSLVSIQGARFDYEQYF	TGTGCCAGCAGCTTAGTTAGTATCCAGGGGGCGCGGTTTGACTACGAGCAGTACTTC
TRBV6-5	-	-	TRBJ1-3	CASGQSVLSGNTIYF	TGTGCCAGCGGTCAGTCTGTGCTCTCTGGAAACACCATATATTTT
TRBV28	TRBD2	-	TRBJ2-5	CASSRLAGGETQYF	TGTGCCAGCAGCCGGCTAGCGGGGGGTGAGACCCAGTACTTC
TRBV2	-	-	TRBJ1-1	CASTVPNTEAFF	TGTGCCAGCACAGTCCCAAACACTGAAGCTTTCTTT
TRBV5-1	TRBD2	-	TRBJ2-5	CASSLTSGGIQETQYF	TGCGCCAGCAGCCTGACTAGCGGGGGGATTCAAGAGACCCAGTACTTC
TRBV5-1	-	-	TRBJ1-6	CASSLVADSYSPLHF	TGCGCCAGCAGCTTGGTTGCGGACAGCTATTCACCCCTCCACTTT
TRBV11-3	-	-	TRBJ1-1	CASSRGDWSEAFF	TGTGCCAGCAGCCGAGGGGACTGGAGTGAAGCTTTCTTT
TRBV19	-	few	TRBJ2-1	CASSSRADFNEQFF	TGTGCCAGTAGTAGCAGGGCAGATTTCAATGAGCAGTTCTTC
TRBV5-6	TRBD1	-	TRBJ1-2	CASSGQGFGGYTF	TGTGCCAGCAGCGGACAGGGATTTGGCGGCTACACCTTC
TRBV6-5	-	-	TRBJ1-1	CASRVSRVVDTEAFF	TGTGCCAGCAGAGTCAGCAGGGTGGTAGACACTGAAGCTTTCTTT
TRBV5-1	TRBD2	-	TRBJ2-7	CASSVSGVSHEQYF	TGCGCCAGCAGCGTTAGCGGGGTGTCCCACGAGCAGTACTTC
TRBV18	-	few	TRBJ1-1	CASSPQGTLNTEAFF	TGTGCCAGCTCACCACAGGGGACTCTGAACACTGAAGCTTTCTTT
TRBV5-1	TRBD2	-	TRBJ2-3	CASSVGLLSDTQYF	TGCGCCAGCAGTGTGGGACTACTTTCGGATACGCAGTATTTT
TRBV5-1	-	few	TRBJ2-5	CASSLSGDVAETQYF	TGCGCCAGCAGCTTGAGTGGAGATGTCGCAGAGACCCAGTACTTC
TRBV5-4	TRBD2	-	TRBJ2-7	CASSLARGGAHEQYF	TGTGCCAGCAGCTTGGCCCGCGGGGGGGCCCACGAGCAGTACTTC
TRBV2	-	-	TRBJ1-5	CASSRGFGNQPQHF	TGTGCCAGCAGCAGGGGCTTCGGCAATCAGCCCCAGCATTTT